This T cell receptor (beta chain) derives from a study of response to subunit inactivated influenza vaccine. Study conclusions and caveats: Only a handful of new T cells, the authors suggested, are recruited with each seasonal influenza vaccination.

TCRdb re-called the RT-PCR reads through MiXCR, storing one row per CDR3 protein. The sample lists almost 250,000 distinct CDR3 sequences, more than 9% occurring once. This clonotype has just a few counts. The antigen is not known. The V gene lost 0 bases and the J gene lost 4 bases, with 10 bases spanning the gap. The CDR3 is 15 amino acids. CDR1 SGHRS and CDR2 YFSETQ come from the germline V gene. The sample was non-naive T cells sorted from PBMCs, taken 14 to 15 days before vaccination. This clonotype originated in a man over 45 who received an inactivated influenza vaccine. This chain links TRBV5-1 with TRBJ2-2; D assignment may be TRBD1 or TRBD2 (6 bases each). CDR3 residues: CASSLGTAGTGELFF. CDR3 nucleotides: TGCGCCAGCAGCTTGGGGACAGCGGGCACCGGGGAGCTGTTTTTT.